This TCR beta chain was profiled in a study of CD4+ T cells in melanoma. The study's findings and limits: A reported correlation linked neoantigen-specific CD4+ T cells to CD8+, macrophage and B cell function.

The CDR3 covers 18 residues. Trimming pared 1 base from V and 1 base from J, leaving 18 bases between. Germline V lookup: CDR1 SGHVS, CDR2 FQNEAQ. Profiled with immunoSEQ multiplex PCR; TCRdb holds only in-frame clones, not every one. Of 55,000 or so clones detected, roughly 69% appear once; the ten largest clones hold approximately 5%. As regards this clone: The antigen is not known.

The receptor comes from a human donor with melanoma. Sample: tumor tissue. V usage is TRBV7-8 and J usage is TRBJ2-3, with D unclear. The CDR3 loop is CASSLDSRSAKGTDTQYF. CDR3 sequence (DNA): TGTGCCAGCAGCTTAGATTCTAGATCGGCTAAAGGCACAGATACGCAGTATTTT. Full variable domain (rest looked up from reference TRBV7-8 and TRBJ2-3): GAGVSQSPRYKVAKRGQDVALRCDPISGHVSLFWYQQALGQGPEFLTYFQNEAQLDKSGLPSDRFFAERPEGSVSTLKIQRTQQEDSAVYLCASSLDSRSAKGTDTQYFGPGTRLTVL.